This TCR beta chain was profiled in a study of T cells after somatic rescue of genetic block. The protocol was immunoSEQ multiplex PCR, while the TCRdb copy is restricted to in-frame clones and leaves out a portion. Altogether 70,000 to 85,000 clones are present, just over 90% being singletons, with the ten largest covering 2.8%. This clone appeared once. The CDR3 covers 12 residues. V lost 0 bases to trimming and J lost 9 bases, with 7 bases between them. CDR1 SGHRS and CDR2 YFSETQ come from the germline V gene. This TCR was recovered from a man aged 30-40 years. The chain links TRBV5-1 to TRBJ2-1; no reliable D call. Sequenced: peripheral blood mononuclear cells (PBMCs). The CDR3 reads CASSLVGGEQFF. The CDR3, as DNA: TGCGCCAGCAGCTTGGTGGGTGGTGAGCAGTTCTTC.